The 22 T cell receptor beta chains listed next were all sequenced from one sample in a study of OX40 agonist ivuxolimab in advanced cancers. Clones were read by immunoSEQ multiplex PCR, and TCRdb kept only the in-frame ones, dropping some. The sample consists of some 65,000 clones, roughly nine tenths of them appearing once. This specimen was CD4+ or CD8+ T cells sorted from blood, taken in a trial of the OX40 agonist ivuxolimab. Receptor source: an adult with an advanced solid tumor such as melanoma, head and neck, liver or kidney cancer.

This chain connects TRBV27 to TRBJ1-1; D gene uncertain. CDR3 length equals 15 residues. Germline V CDR1 and CDR2: MNHEY, SMNVEV (reference sequence). Trimming cost V 0 bases and J 0 bases, with 8 bases left between them. DNA of the CDR3: TGTGCCAGCAGTTTATCACCGGGATTGAACACTGAAGCTTTCTTT. It yields the protein CASSLSPGLNTEAFF.

The rearrangement links TRBV27 to TRBJ1-2, with D possibly matching TRBD1 (5 bases). This CDR3 is 15 amino acids long. The germline V gene has CDR1 MNHEY and CDR2 SMNVEV (reference sequence). V was trimmed by 6 bases and J by 4 bases, leaving 18 bases between them. CDR3 sequence: CASSRDGIAFYGYTF. The CDR3 region has the DNA TGTGCCAGCAGCCGGGACGGAATTGCATTCTATGGCTACACCTTC.

This chain links TRBV9 with TRBJ2-1; D gene uncertain. Per the germline V gene, CDR1 is SGDLS and CDR2 is YYNGEE. V was pared by 3 bases and J by 5 bases, with 9 bases between. The CDR3 covers 13 residues. The chain's CDR3 is CASSGYKDNEQFF. In nucleotides, the CDR3 is TGTGCCAGCAGCGGCTACAAAGACAATGAGCAGTTCTTC.

The gene calls are TRBV5-1 and TRBJ2-7, with D tentatively TRBD1 or TRBD2 (5 bases each). Looked up from germline, CDR1 is SGHRS and CDR2 is YFSETQ. V lost 4 bases to trimming and J lost 1 base, with 12 bases between them. The CDR3 loop spans 14 amino acids. CDR3 DNA: TGCGCCAGCAGCCGGGACGGTGGATCCTACGAGCAGTACTTC. This codes for CASSRDGGSYEQYF.

The rearrangement uses TRBV9 and TRBJ2-1; 11 bases map to TRBD1. The CDR3 runs 18 residues. Germline CDR1 is SGDLS and CDR2 is YYNGEE. After removal of 7 bases from V and 0 bases from J, the junction contained 12 bases not matched to a gene. The DNA for the CDR3 is TGTGCCAGCGGAGACGGGACAGGGGGTTCAAGCTCCTACAATGAGCAGTTCTTC. This translates into CASGDGTGGSSSYNEQFF.

The chain joins TRBV6-5 to TRBJ1-1, with no clear D. Trimming took 8 bases from V and 11 from J, leaving 18 bases between them. This CDR3 region has 12 residues. Germline V gene lookup returns CDR1 MNHEY and CDR2 SVGAGI. CDR3 region: CASELSGLSAFF. CDR3 nucleotide sequence: TGTGCCAGCGAACTGAGCGGGTTGTCGGCTTTCTTT.

The chain is built from TRBV14 and TRBJ2-7, with D perhaps matching TRBD2 (5 bases). The CDR3 sequence is 15 residues long. Trimming removed 0 bases from V and 3 bases from J, with 12 bases in between. Germline V lookup: CDR1 SGHDN, CDR2 FVKESK. The CDR3 DNA reads as TGTGCCAGCAGCCAAGAACGTGGACTCGGCTACGAGCAGTACTTC. Translated: CASSQERGLGYEQYF.

The V call is TRBV6-6, the J call TRBJ1-2; TRBD1 is a possible D gene (6 bases). Germline CDR1 MNHNY, CDR2 SVGAGI (reference sequence). Between the trimmed V and J ends, which lost 4 bases and 2 bases, there was a span of 14 bases. The CDR3 has 15 residues. The CDR3: CASSFPWDTNYGYTF. In DNA form, the CDR3 reads TGTGCCAGCAGTTTCCCATGGGACACCAACTATGGCTACACCTTC.

The V gene is TRBV5-4, the J gene TRBJ2-2; 12 nucleotides line up with TRBD2. With 3 bases clipped from V and 7 bases from J, the junction kept 7 bases outside the gene matches. The CDR3 is made up of 16 amino acids. Germline values: CDR1 SGHNT, CDR2 YYREEE (reference sequence). DNA of the CDR3: TGTGCCAGCAGCTATAGGACTAGCGGGGTGCTCGGGGAGCTGTTTTTT. It codes for CASSYRTSGVLGELFF.

The chain carries TRBV27 and TRBJ2-2, with D uncertain. The CDR3 contains 13 residues. Germline lookup yields CDR1 MNHEY and CDR2 SMNVEV (reference sequence). With 3 bases removed from V and 7 bases from J, the gap between germline ends came to 9 bases. Here the CDR3 reads CASSFGRGGELFF. The DNA for the CDR3 is TGTGCCAGCAGTTTCGGACGAGGCGGGGAGCTGTTTTTT.

The rearrangement joins TRBV14 to TRBJ1-1, with a tentative D call TRBD1 (5 bases). V lost 4 bases and J lost 3, with 12 bases in between. The germline V gene encodes CDR1 SGHDN and CDR2 FVKESK. The CDR3 contains 14 residues. The CDR3 region has the DNA TGTGCCAGCAGCCTCCCAGGGCAGGACACTGAAGCTTTCTTT. Its protein product is CASSLPGQDTEAFF. Looking up the rest from reference TRBV14 and TRBJ1-1 gives the full variable domain: EAGVTQFPSHSVIEKGQTVTLRCDPISGHDNLYWYRRVMGKEIKFLLHFVKESKQDESGMPNNRFLAERTGGTYSTLKVQPAELEDSGVYFCASSLPGQDTEAFFGQGTRLTVV.

This chain connects TRBV5-5 to TRBJ2-7; the match to TRBD1 covers 7 bases. V trimming: 5 bases; J trimming: 0 bases; junction bases outside the gene matches: 8. The CDR3 totals 15 residues. The germline CDR1 and CDR2 sequences are SGHKS and YYEKEE (reference sequence). The CDR3 region is CASSPAEGASYEQYF. In DNA, the CDR3 is TGTGCCAGCAGTCCTGCTGAGGGGGCCTCCTACGAGCAGTACTTC.

The genes are TRBV11-3 and TRBJ2-5; 13 positions match TRBD2. The CDR3 is made up of 18 amino acids. The germline V gene has CDR1 SGHNT and CDR2 YENEEA. J was trimmed by 2 bases and V by 5 bases; bases with no gene match: 11. The CDR3 region has the DNA TGTGCCAGCAGCCAGCGGCGGGGGACTAGCGGGGTTCAAGAGACCCAGTACTTC. Its translation: CASSQRRGTSGVQETQYF.

V gene TRBV29-1 combines with J gene TRBJ2-7; TRBD2 matches at 10 bases. The trim removed 4 bases at V and 1 base at J, leaving 10 bases unmatched. From germline, CDR1 is SQVTM and CDR2 ANQGSEA. This CDR3 has 16 residues. CDR3 DNA sequence: TGCAGCGTTGTTCCGACTAGCGGGCCGCGTTCCTACGAGCAGTACTTC. Its translation: CSVVPTSGPRSYEQYF.

The rearrangement joins TRBV27 to TRBJ2-3; 10 bases line up with TRBD2. Germline V lookup: CDR1 MNHEY, CDR2 SMNVEV (reference sequence). The CDR3 spans 17 residues. The V gene end was trimmed by 0 bases and the J gene end by 1 base; junction bases not matched to a gene: 4. CDR3 sequence (DNA): TGTGCCAGCAGTTTATCGACCCTAGCGGGGGGCACAGATACGCAGTATTTT. Amino acid sequence: CASSLSTLAGGTDTQYF.

DNA for the CDR3: TGTGCCAGCAGCCCGAGGGGAACCTCCTACGAGCAGTACTTC. This gives the protein CASSPRGTSYEQYF. This chain connects TRBV5-4 to TRBJ2-7, with D possibly called TRBD1 or TRBD2 (5 bases each). The germline V and J ends were trimmed by 4 bases and 0 bases, with 11 bases remaining between them. Germline V gene lookup returns CDR1 SGHNT and CDR2 YYREEE (reference sequence). The CDR3 is 14 residues long.

This clone occurred a few times. The chain has TRBV13 and TRBJ2-5; possibly TRBD1 or TRBD2 for D (5 bases each). With 5 bases removed from V and 4 bases from J, the gap between germline ends came to 23 bases. CDR3 length: 17 amino acids. Looked up from germline, CDR1 is PRHDT and CDR2 is FYEKMQ (reference sequence). The CDR3 protein is CASSHRSPGPNTETQYF. As DNA, the CDR3 is TGTGCCAGCAGCCATAGAAGCCCGGGACCGAACACAGAGACCCAGTACTTC.

The table lists this clone with a count of one. This chain connects TRBV9 to TRBJ1-4; possible D gene TRBD1, 5 bases. V was cut by 0 bases and J by 8 bases, with 14 bases left in between. The CDR3 runs 15 residues. In germline, CDR1 is SGDLS, CDR2 YYNGEE. CDR3 coding DNA: TGTGCCAGCAGCGTAGCTTGGGGCTCGGGGGAAAAACTGTTTTTT. This translates into CASSVAWGSGEKLFF.

This sequence joins TRBV29-1 and TRBJ2-3, with D maybe TRBD1 (5 bases). The V and J ends lost 7 bases and 1 base respectively, with 6 bases between them. Per the germline V gene, CDR1 is SQVTM and CDR2 is ANQGSEA. This CDR3 contains 11 residues. As DNA, the CDR3 is TGCAGCGGGGGCCGCACAGATACGCAGTATTTT. Translation gives CSGGRTDTQYF.

V and J are TRBV27 and TRBJ2-4; 7 bases fit TRBD1. The CDR3 runs to 17 residues. After removal of 5 bases from V and 4 bases from J, the junction contained 14 bases not matched to a gene. The germline V gene has CDR1 MNHEY and CDR2 SMNVEV (reference sequence). CDR3 DNA sequence: TGTGCCAGCAGTCCGTGGACAGGCTCCCCAGGGAAAAACATTCAGTACTTC. It specifies CASSPWTGSPGKNIQYF.

CDR3 DNA: TGTGCCAGCAGTTTGTGGTCGAGCACTGAAGCTTTCTTT. Its translation: CASSLWSSTEAFF. The chain employs TRBV2 and TRBJ1-1; D ambiguous. The CDR3 loop spans 13 amino acids. Germline V gene data show CDR1 as SNHLY and CDR2 as FYNNEI. Trimming took 5 bases from V and 4 from J, leaving 11 bases between them.

The chain recombines TRBV19 with TRBJ2-1; a weak D match, TRBD2 (6 bases). The germline V and J ends were trimmed by 11 bases and 5 bases, with 7 bases remaining between them. Germline loops: CDR1 LNHDA, CDR2 SQIVND (reference sequence). The CDR3 spans 10 residues. CDR3 region: CASGDNEQFF. As DNA, the CDR3 is TGTGCCTCGGGGGACAATGAGCAGTTCTTC.